This entry lists 4 T cell receptor beta chains sequenced from one sample in a study of T cell repertoires in cytomegalovirus infection. No antigen has been identified for these receptors. MiXCR, applied by TCRdb to the reads, yields one record per CDR3 protein. The table shows roughly 69,000 distinct CDR3 sequences, with approximately 30% occurring only once. Sequencing used CD8+ T cells from cultured PBMCs, obtained from culture after CMV antigen stimulation. The source of these receptors is a human donor in good health (CMV status not recorded). Some clones in this sample may be carry-over from other donors' samples.

This chain links TRBV6-2 or TRBV6-3 with TRBJ1-1, with D perhaps TRBD1 (6 bases). The germline V gene encodes CDR1 MNHEY and CDR2 SVGEGT. There are 14 residues in the CDR3. V was shortened by 7 bases and J by 1 base, with 13 bases between the two germline ends. CDR3 in DNA: TGTGCCAGCAACACAGGGTGGGCGAACACTGAAGCTTTCTTT. Its protein product is CASNTGWANTEAFF.

The table lists this clonotype with a few counts. The chain joins TRBV4-3 to TRBJ2-3; 8 bases align to TRBD2. J gave up 1 base and V 0 bases, and 12 bases lay outside the gene matches. The CDR3 is 19 amino acids. The V gene's germline CDR1 is LGHNA and CDR2 YSLEER. This chain's CDR3 is CASSQDRKTSVFGTDTQYF. CDR3 bases: TGCGCCAGCAGCCAAGATCGTAAGACTAGCGTCTTTGGCACAGATACGCAGTATTTT.

J is TRBJ2-1 and V is TRBV4-3; 8 bases match TRBD2. The CDR3 sequence is 16 residues long. V dropped 0 bases and J dropped 3; count of bases not matched to a gene: 4. Germline V gives CDR1 LGHNA, CDR2 YSLEER. The CDR3 nucleotides read TGCGCCAGCAGCCAAGATCGACTAGCGAGCTACAATGAGCAGTTCTTC. It specifies CASSQDRLASYNEQFF.

This sequence joins TRBV2 and TRBJ1-2; D gene unclear. This CDR3 is 13 amino acids long. Trimming removed 6 bases at V and 4 bases at J, with 12 bases between. CDR1 is SNHLY, CDR2 FYNNEI, per germline. The DNA of the CDR3 is TGTGCCAGCAGGGGTGGGCAGTTCTATGGCTACACCTTC. As protein: CASRGGQFYGYTF.